This TCR beta chain emerged from a study of T-cell memory formation after mild COVID-19. Across the whole study: Clusters were largely donor specific.

This clonotype turned up a few times. With constant-segment primers, 5'RACE yielded cDNA libraries of TCR alpha and TCR beta that carried sample barcodes and UMIs. One entry per CDR3 protein results from TCRdb running MiXCR on the 5' RACE reads. The sample shows some 50,000 distinct CDR3 sequences, more than 10% of them seen only once. CDR1 and CDR2 (germline): SQVTM, ANQGSEA. This CDR3 comprises 15 residues. Trimming at V came to 6 bases and at J to 5 bases, leaving 10 bases not matched to a gene. Sequenced: PBMCs or a T cell subset sorted from them (not recorded which). The chain recombines TRBV29-1 with TRBJ1-3, with TRBD1 identical over 10 bases. The source is a man aged 18 to 35 who had mild COVID-19 (a few samples of this study predate the infection). Cell type and time point are not known. CDR3 sequence: CSVSRTGGGRNTIYF. The CDR3 coding sequence is TGCAGCGTCTCCCGGACAGGGGGTGGAAGAAACACCATATATTTT.